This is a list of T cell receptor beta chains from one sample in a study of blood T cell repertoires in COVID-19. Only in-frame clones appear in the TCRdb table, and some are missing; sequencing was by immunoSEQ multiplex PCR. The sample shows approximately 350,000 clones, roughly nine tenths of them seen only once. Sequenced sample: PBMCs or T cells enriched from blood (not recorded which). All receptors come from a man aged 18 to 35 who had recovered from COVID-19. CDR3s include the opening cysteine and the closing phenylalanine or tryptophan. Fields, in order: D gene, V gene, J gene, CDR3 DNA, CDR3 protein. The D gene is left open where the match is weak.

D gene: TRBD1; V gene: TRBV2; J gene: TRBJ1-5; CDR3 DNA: TGTGCCAGCAGTCCACCCGGGACAGCGGAACAGCCCCAGCATTTT; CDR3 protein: CASSPPGTAEQPQHF
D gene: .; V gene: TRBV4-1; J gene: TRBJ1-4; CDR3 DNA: TGCGCCAGCAGCCGATCCTTCACAGCAACTAATGAAAAACTGTTTTTT; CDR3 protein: CASSRSFTATNEKLFF
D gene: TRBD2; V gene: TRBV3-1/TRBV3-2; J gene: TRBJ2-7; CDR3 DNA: TGTGCCAGCAGCCCTGGACTAGCGGGTGCCTACGAGCAGTACTTC; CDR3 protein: CASSPGLAGAYEQYF
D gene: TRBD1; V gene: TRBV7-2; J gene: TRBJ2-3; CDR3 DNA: TGTGCCAGCAGCTTCTGGGCAGGGGGTAAGACAGATACGCAGTATTTT; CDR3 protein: CASSFWAGGKTDTQYF
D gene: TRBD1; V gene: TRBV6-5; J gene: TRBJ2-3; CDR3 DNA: TGTGCCAGCAGTTACTCCTCACAGGGGGCTAAAGATACGCAGTATTTT; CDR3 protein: CASSYSSQGAKDTQYF
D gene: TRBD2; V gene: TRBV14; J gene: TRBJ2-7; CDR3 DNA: TGTGCCAGCAGCCAACGAGCGGGAGGCCTCTATTCCTACGAGCAGTACTTC; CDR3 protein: CASSQRAGGLYSYEQYF
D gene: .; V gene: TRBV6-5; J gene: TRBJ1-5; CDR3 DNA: TGTGCCAGCAGAAGTACGGGGGGGAATCAGCCCCAGCATTTT; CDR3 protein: CASRSTGGNQPQHF
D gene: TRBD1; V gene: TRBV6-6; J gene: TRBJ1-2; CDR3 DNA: TGTGCCAGCAGTCGGGACAGGGGTTCCTATGGCTACACCTTC; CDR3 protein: CASSRDRGSYGYTF
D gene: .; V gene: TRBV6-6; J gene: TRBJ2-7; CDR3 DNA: TGTGCCAGCAGTTACAGACAGACCATTACCTACGAGCAGTACTTC; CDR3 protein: CASSYRQTITYEQYF
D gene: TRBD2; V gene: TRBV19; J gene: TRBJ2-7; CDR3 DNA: TGTGCCAGTAGCGGCGGGGGCTACGAGCAGTACTTC; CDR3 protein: CASSGGGYEQYF
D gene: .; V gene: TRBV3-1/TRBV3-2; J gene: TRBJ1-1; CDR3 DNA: TGTGCCAGCAGCTCCCGGGACACTGAAGCTTTCTTT; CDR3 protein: CASSSRDTEAFF
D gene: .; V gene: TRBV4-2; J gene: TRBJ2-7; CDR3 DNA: TGTGCCAGCAGCCAAGATACAGGGAGCTCCTACGAGCAGTACTTC; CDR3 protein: CASSQDTGSSYEQYF
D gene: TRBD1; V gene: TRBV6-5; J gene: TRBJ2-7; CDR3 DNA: TGTGCCAGCAGTTACTCACCAGGGGGTAGGAAGATGGAGCAGTACTTC; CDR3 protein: CASSYSPGGRKMEQYF
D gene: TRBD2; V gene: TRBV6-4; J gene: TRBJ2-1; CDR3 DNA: TGTGCCAGCAGTGCTACCAGCGGGGGTATGAATGAGCAGTTCTTC; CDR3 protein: CASSATSGGMNEQFF
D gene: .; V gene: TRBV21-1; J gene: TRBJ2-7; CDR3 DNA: TGTGCCAGCAGCGCCTCCGGGACAGGGCGCCACGAGCAGTACTTC; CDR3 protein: CASSASGTGRHEQYF
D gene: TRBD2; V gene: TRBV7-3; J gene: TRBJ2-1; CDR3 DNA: TGTGCCAGCAGCTTGGGACTAGCGGGGTACAATGAGCAGTTCTTC; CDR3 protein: CASSLGLAGYNEQFF
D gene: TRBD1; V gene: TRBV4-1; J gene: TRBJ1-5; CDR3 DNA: TGCGCCAGCAGCCAGGGACAGGGGGCGACGAATCAGCCCCAGCATTTT; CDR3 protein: CASSQGQGATNQPQHF
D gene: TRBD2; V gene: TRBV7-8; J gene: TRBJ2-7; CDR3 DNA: TGTGCCAGCAGCCTAGCGGGAGGGCTGTTTGGGGAGCAGTACTTC; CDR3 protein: CASSLAGGLFGEQYF
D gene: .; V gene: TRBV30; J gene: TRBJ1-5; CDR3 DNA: TGTGCCTGGAGTGCCGACAGGTCGCAGCAGCCCCAGCATTTT; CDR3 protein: CAWSADRSQQPQHF
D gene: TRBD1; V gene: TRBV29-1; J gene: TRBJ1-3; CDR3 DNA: TGCAGCATAGGGACAGGCGCCTCTGGAAACACCATATATTTT; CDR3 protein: CSIGTGASGNTIYF
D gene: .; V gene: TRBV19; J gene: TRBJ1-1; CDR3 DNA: TGTGCCAGTAGTATAGGAACAGCCAGTAGAGCTTTCTTT; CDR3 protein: CASSIGTASRAFF
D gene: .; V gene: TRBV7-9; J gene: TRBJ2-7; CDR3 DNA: TGTGCCAGCAGCCGCGGGTCCTACGAGCAGTACTTC; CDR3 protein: CASSRGSYEQYF
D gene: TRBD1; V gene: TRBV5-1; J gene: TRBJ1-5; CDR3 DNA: TGCGCCAGCAGCTGGGGACAGGGGGAACAGCCCCAGCATTTT; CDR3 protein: CASSWGQGEQPQHF